A selection of T cell receptor beta chains follows, all from one sample in a study of T cells in tumors after PD-1 blockade. TCRdb keeps only in-frame clones here, not all; method: immunoSEQ multiplex PCR. The sample gives roughly 25,000 clones, around four fifths of which show up once; roughly 12% is in the top ten. Sequenced here: PBMCs, sampled after anti-PD-1 treatment. These receptors originate from a human donor with basal cell carcinoma. CDR3s include the opening cysteine and the closing phenylalanine or tryptophan. The D gene is left open where the match is weak. Size values are once, few and many counts, or a class for expanded clones, and some rows have none.

J gene	V gene	clone size	D gene	CDR3 DNA	CDR3 protein
TRBJ1-1	TRBV5-1	medium-sized	.	TGCGCCAGCAGCTTGGGGGACACAGAGGGTAGGGACACTGAAGCTTTCTTT	CASSLGDTEGRDTEAFF
TRBJ1-2	TRBV2	.	.	TGTGCCAGCAAGGAGGGGATAGGGGGCTACACCTTC	CASKEGIGGYTF
TRBJ1-4	TRBV7-9	.	.	TGTGCCAGCAGCTTGGGGTCCAAGAATGAAAAACTGTTTTTT	CASSLGSKNEKLFF
TRBJ1-1	TRBV19	.	.	TGTGCCAGTCGGGATCCGGGGGGCAGTGCTTTCTTT	CASRDPGGSAFF
TRBJ1-3	TRBV5-1	once	TRBD1	TGCGCCAGCAGCAAGGGGACAGGGCCTGGAAACACCATATATTTT	CASSKGTGPGNTIYF
TRBJ1-1	TRBV27	.	.	TGTGCCAGCAGTAAACAGGGAATGAACACTGAAGCTTTCTTT	CASSKQGMNTEAFF
TRBJ2-5	TRBV6-5	.	TRBD2	TGTGCCAGCAGTTACCTAGCGGGGGAACAAGAGACCCAGTACTTC	CASSYLAGEQETQYF
TRBJ2-5	TRBV27	.	TRBD2	TGTGCCAGCAGTTTATCAGGGCGGGGGGGCCGAGAGACCCAGTACTTC	CASSLSGRGGRETQYF
TRBJ1-2	TRBV29-1	.	TRBD1	TGCAGCGCCTTAAGTCCCGGGACAGGGAACTATGGCTACACCTTC	CSALSPGTGNYGYTF
TRBJ2-5	TRBV10-3	.	.	TGTGCCATCAGAGAGGGGACTTCTCAAGAGACCCAGTACTTC	CAIREGTSQETQYF
TRBJ2-1	TRBV5-5	.	TRBD2	TGTGCCAGCAGCTTGGTTATTATGCTAGCGGGGGGGTATAATGAGCAGTTCTTC	CASSLVIMLAGGYNEQFF
TRBJ1-3	TRBV13	.	TRBD1	TGTGCCAGCAGCTTTGGGTCGGGACAGGGTAGAAACACCATATATTTT	CASSFGSGQGRNTIYF
TRBJ1-3	TRBV9	.	.	TGTGCCAGCAGCGTAGATATAGGGGTAAACACCATATATTTT	CASSVDIGVNTIYF
TRBJ2-2	TRBV11-1	.	.	TGTGCCAGCAGCCCCGGAGGGGGCGCGAACACCGGGGAGCTGTTTTTT	CASSPGGGANTGELFF
TRBJ1-1	TRBV3-1/TRBV3-2	.	TRBD1	TGTGCCAGCAGCTTAATGGGACAGGGAGACACTGAAGCTTTCTTT	CASSLMGQGDTEAFF
TRBJ2-7	TRBV18	few	.	TGTGCCAGCTCACCACCGGACCTTTCGGGGGAGCAGTACTTC	CASSPPDLSGEQYF
TRBJ2-7	TRBV6-5	.	.	TGTGCCAGCAGTCCCACCGGGTCCTCCTACGAGCAGTACTTC	CASSPTGSSYEQYF
TRBJ1-2	TRBV30	.	TRBD1	TGTGCCTGGAGCCACGGACAGGGCGTCTATGGCTACACCTTC	CAWSHGQGVYGYTF
TRBJ2-7	TRBV4-1	.	TRBD1	TGCGCCAGCAGCGGAGGGGACAGGGGGCTGTACGAGCAGTACTTC	CASSGGDRGLYEQYF
TRBJ1-6	TRBV5-4	.	TRBD1	TGTGCCAGCAGCTTAACAGGGGGCGGGAATTCACCCCTCCACTTT	CASSLTGGGNSPLHF
TRBJ2-7	TRBV19	.	.	TGTGCCAGTAGTATACTGGGGTCCTCCTACGAGCAGTACTTC	CASSILGSSYEQYF
TRBJ1-5	TRBV6-5	.	.	TGTGCCAGCAGAGACGGAAATAGCAATCAGCCCCAGCATTTT	CASRDGNSNQPQHF
TRBJ1-2	TRBV5-6	once	.	TGTGCCAGCAGCTTGTTATCTTCGGACTACACCTTC	CASSLLSSDYTF
TRBJ2-4	TRBV4-1	.	.	TGCGCCAGCAGCCCCCGTGAGGGTCCGAACATTCAGTACTTC	CASSPREGPNIQYF
TRBJ2-1	TRBV21-1	.	.	TGTGCCAGCAGCAAAGGCTGGCGGGGGGACTACAATGAGCAGTTCTTC	CASSKGWRGDYNEQFF